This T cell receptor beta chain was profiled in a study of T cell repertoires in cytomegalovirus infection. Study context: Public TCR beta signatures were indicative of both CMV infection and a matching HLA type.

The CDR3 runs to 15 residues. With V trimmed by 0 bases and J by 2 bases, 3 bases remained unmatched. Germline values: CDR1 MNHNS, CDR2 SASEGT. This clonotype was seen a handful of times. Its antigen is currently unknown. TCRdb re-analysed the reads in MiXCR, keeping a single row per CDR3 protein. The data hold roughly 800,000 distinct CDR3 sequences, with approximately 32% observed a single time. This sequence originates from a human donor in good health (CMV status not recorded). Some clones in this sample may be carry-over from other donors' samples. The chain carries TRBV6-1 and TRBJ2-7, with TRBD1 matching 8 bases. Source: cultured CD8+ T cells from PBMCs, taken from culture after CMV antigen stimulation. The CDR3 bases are TGTGCCAGCAGTGAAGCGTGGGACAGGACCTACGAGCAGTACTTC. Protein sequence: CASSEAWDRTYEQYF.